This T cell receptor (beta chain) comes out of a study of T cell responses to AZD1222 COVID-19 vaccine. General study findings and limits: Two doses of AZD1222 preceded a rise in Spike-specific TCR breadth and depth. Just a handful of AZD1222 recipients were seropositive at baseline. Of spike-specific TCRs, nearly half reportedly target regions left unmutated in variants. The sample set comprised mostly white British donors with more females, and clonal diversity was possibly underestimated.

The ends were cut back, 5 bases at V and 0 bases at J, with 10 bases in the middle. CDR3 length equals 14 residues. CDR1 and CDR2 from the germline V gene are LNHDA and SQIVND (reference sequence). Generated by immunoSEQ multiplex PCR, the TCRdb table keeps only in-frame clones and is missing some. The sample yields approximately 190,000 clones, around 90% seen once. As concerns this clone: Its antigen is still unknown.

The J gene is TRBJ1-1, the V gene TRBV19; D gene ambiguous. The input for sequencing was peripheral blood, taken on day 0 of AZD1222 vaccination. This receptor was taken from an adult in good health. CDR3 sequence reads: CASSPDTLNTEAFF. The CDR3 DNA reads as TGTGCCAGTAGTCCTGACACCCTGAACACTGAAGCTTTCTTT. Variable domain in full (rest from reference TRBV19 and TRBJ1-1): DGGITQSPKYLFRKEGQNVTLSCEQNLNHDAMYWYRQDPGQGLRLIYYSQIVNDFQKGDIAEGYSVSREKKESFPLTVTSAQKNPTAFYLCASSPDTLNTEAFFGQGTRLTVV.